A single sample gave rise to the 28 T cell receptor beta chains below, sequenced in a study of blood T cell repertoires in COVID-19. Profiling relied on immunoSEQ multiplex PCR, and the TCRdb table lists in-frame clones only, not all of them. Of roughly 290,000 clones listed, about 87% are singletons. Material: peripheral blood. These receptors came from a woman between 45 and 60 years old who had recovered from COVID-19.

J is TRBJ1-3 and V is TRBV6-5; D gene uncertain. CDR3 length equals 14 residues. Germline assignment: CDR1 MNHEY and CDR2 SVGAGI. The V and J ends lost 0 bases and 9 bases respectively, with 12 bases between them. The CDR3 is CASSYSRLRGTIYF. In nucleotides, the CDR3 is TGTGCCAGCAGTTACTCACGACTTCGGGGCACCATATATTTT.

V usage is TRBV6-1 and J usage is TRBJ1-6; no definite D call. The CDR3 spans 13 residues. Germline V lookup: CDR1 MNHNS, CDR2 SASEGT. Trimming took off 3 bases at V and 8 bases at J, with 8 bases between the two ends. The CDR3 here is CASSDDEDSPLHF. CDR3 bases: TGTGCCAGCAGTGACGACGAGGATTCACCCCTCCACTTT.

Concerning this clone: This specimen includes other DNA sequences encoding the same CDR3. The chain has TRBV5-4 and TRBJ2-1; the D is unclear. Trimming removed 5 bases from V and 0 bases from J, with 12 bases in between. This CDR3 spans 15 amino acids. Looked up from germline, CDR1 is SGHNT and CDR2 is YYREEE (reference sequence). The CDR3, as DNA: TGTGCCAGCAGTCGCGACTCCAGCTCCTACAATGAGCAGTTCTTC. The encoded protein is CASSRDSSSYNEQFF. Using reference TRBV5-4 and TRBJ2-1 for the parts outside the CDR3, the full variable domain is ETGVTQSPTHLIKTRGQQVTLRCSSQSGHNTVSWYQQALGQGPQFIFQYYREEENGRGNFPPRFSGLQFPNYSSELNVNALELDDSALYLCASSRDSSSYNEQFFGPGTRLTVL.

This chain uses TRBV6-5 with TRBJ1-1, with a weak D call TRBD1 (6 bases). Germline V gives CDR1 MNHEY, CDR2 SVGAGI. The CDR3 loop spans 15 amino acids. V was cut by 7 bases and J by 3 bases, with 18 bases left in between. This chain's CDR3 is CASIPQGTSDTEAFF. Written as DNA, the CDR3 is TGTGCCAGCATTCCCCAAGGGACATCCGACACTGAAGCTTTCTTT.

The chain carries TRBV9 and TRBJ2-7, with a weak D call TRBD1 (5 bases). The CDR3 is made up of 16 amino acids. Germline CDR1 is SGDLS and CDR2 is YYNGEE. Trimming stripped 0 bases from V and 3 bases from J, with 16 bases between. CDR3 DNA sequence: TGTGCCAGCAGCGTAGGAACAGGCACAACCCTCTACGAGCAGTACTTC. Translation gives CASSVGTGTTLYEQYF.

This clone turned up a few times. This rearrangement joins TRBV7-9 to TRBJ1-6; tentative D call: TRBD1 (5 bases). Trimming pared 1 base from V and 10 bases from J, leaving 14 bases between. Germline assignment: CDR1 SEHNR and CDR2 FQNEAQ (reference sequence). This CDR3 is built from 15 residues. The CDR3: CASSLDRPSKSPLHF. The CDR3 nucleotides are TGTGCCAGCAGCTTAGACAGGCCTTCGAAATCACCCCTCCACTTT.

This chain uses TRBV28 with TRBJ2-7; TRBD2 matches at 11 bases. Germline CDR1 and CDR2: MDHEN and SYDVKM. With V trimmed by 4 bases and J by 7 bases, 12 bases remained unmatched. This CDR3 spans 16 amino acids. The chain's CDR3 is CASSWTTSGTGREQYF. As DNA, the CDR3 is TGTGCCAGCAGTTGGACGACTAGCGGGACCGGTAGGGAGCAGTACTTC.

The chain is built from TRBV30 and TRBJ2-3; 10 bases align to TRBD2. Germline CDR1 GTSNPN, CDR2 SVGIG (reference sequence). CDR3 length: 16 amino acids. Trimming removed 5 bases from V and 3 bases from J; junction bases left unmatched: 11. For the CDR3, the DNA is TGTGCCTGGGACCCTGGGGTAGCGGGGGGAACAGATACGCAGTATTTT. It specifies CAWDPGVAGGTDTQYF.

Of note for this clone: Distinct nucleotide sequences in the sample also encode this CDR3. The J gene is TRBJ1-5, the V gene TRBV19; D is unresolved. This CDR3 is built from 12 residues. V lost 3 bases and J 6 bases, leaving 6 bases between the germline ends. Germline V CDR1 and CDR2: LNHDA, SQIVND (reference sequence). CDR3 in DNA: TGTGCCAGTAGTATGACACCTCAGCCCCAGCATTTT. This encodes CASSMTPQPQHF.

The V and J genes are TRBV29-1 and TRBJ1-1, with TRBD1 matching 7 bases. Germline assignment: CDR1 SQVTM and CDR2 ANQGSEA. The trim removed 4 bases at V and 3 bases at J, leaving 5 bases unmatched. The CDR3 totals 13 residues. CDR3 residues: CSVVRTGDTEAFF. The CDR3 bases are TGCAGCGTTGTTAGAACAGGGGACACTGAAGCTTTCTTT.

The V call is TRBV5-4, the J call TRBJ2-2; 9 bases align to TRBD2. Germline loops: CDR1 SGHNT, CDR2 YYREEE (reference sequence). The ends lost 7 bases at V and 5 bases at J; junction bases unmatched: 9. CDR3 length equals 15 residues. The CDR3 protein is CASRPAGGITGELFF. The CDR3 DNA reads TGTGCCAGCCGACCAGCGGGAGGAATTACCGGGGAGCTGTTTTTT.

V usage is TRBV28 and J usage is TRBJ1-2; the D gene is possibly TRBD1 (6 bases). The CDR3 has 16 amino acids. V lost 2 bases, J lost 3 bases, and 16 bases lay in between. The V gene's germline CDR1 is MDHEN and CDR2 SYDVKM. The CDR3 sequence is CASSLSPTGLDYGYTF. The CDR3 DNA is TGTGCCAGCAGTTTAAGTCCGACAGGTCTAGACTATGGCTACACCTTC.

The rearrangement joins TRBV30 to TRBJ1-2; maybe TRBD1 (5 bases). Per the germline V gene, CDR1 is GTSNPN and CDR2 is SVGIG (reference sequence). With 7 bases removed from V and 6 bases from J, the gap between germline ends came to 18 bases. The CDR3 runs to 13 residues. The CDR3 DNA reads as TGTGCCTTGGAGACAGAAAGAATGGATGGCTACACCTTC. This translates into CALETERMDGYTF.

The chain joins TRBV18 to TRBJ2-6; tentatively, D is TRBD1 (6 bases). This CDR3 is 15 amino acids long. V was clipped by 3 bases and J by 1 base, with 7 bases between them. CDR1 KGHSH and CDR2 LQKENI come from the germline V gene. CDR3 sequence (DNA): TGTGCCAGCTCACCTACAGGGTCTGGGGCCAACGTCCTGACTTTC. Translating gives CASSPTGSGANVLTF.

The genes are TRBV6-5 and TRBJ1-1, with D possibly being TRBD1 (5 bases). Germline lookup yields CDR1 MNHEY and CDR2 SVGAGI. This CDR3 spans 15 amino acids. V was shortened by 8 bases and J by 3 bases, with 19 bases between the two germline ends. Here the CDR3 reads CASPGTWWNYTEAFF. The CDR3 DNA reads TGTGCCAGCCCCGGGACTTGGTGGAATTACACTGAAGCTTTCTTT.

This chain uses TRBV6-5 with TRBJ1-5; 7 bases align to TRBD1. V gave up 6 bases and J gave up 2 bases; unmatched junction bases: 4. The CDR3 is 14 residues long. Germline-derived CDR1 and CDR2 are MNHEY and SVGAGI. The DNA of the CDR3 is TGTGCCAGCAGCTTCCAGGGGGGCAATCAGCCCCAGCATTTT. Its protein is CASSFQGGNQPQHF.

This chain connects TRBV27 to TRBJ2-2; D uncertain. This CDR3 has 12 amino acids. V was cut by 5 bases and J by 5 bases, with 6 bases left in between. Germline CDR1 is MNHEY and CDR2 is SMNVEV (reference sequence). CDR3 nucleotides: TGTGCCAGCAGTAAGCCAACCGGGGAGCTGTTTTTT. This gives the protein CASSKPTGELFF.

This chain connects TRBV19 to TRBJ2-7; 11 bases match TRBD2. The CDR3 runs to 14 residues. V shed 6 bases, J shed 2 bases, and the junction held 3 bases outside the gene matches. CDR1 and CDR2 from the germline V gene are LNHDA and SQIVND (reference sequence). For the CDR3, the DNA is TGTGCCAGTAGAGGGACTAGCGGAACCTACGAGCAGTACTTC. This translates into CASRGTSGTYEQYF.

This clone has a handful of counts. The chain combines TRBV3-1 (or the pseudogene TRBV3-2) with TRBJ1-5; D may be TRBD1 (6 bases). V dropped 1 base and J dropped 1 base, with 14 bases sitting between them. CDR3 length: 17 amino acids. The germline V gene has CDR1 LGHDT and CDR2 YNNKEL (reference sequence). In DNA, the CDR3 is TGTGCCAGCAGCCAAGGCAATAGGGGGAGAAGCAATCAGCCCCAGCATTTT. Amino acid sequence: CASSQGNRGRSNQPQHF.

This rearrangement joins TRBV9 to TRBJ1-2; a weak D match, TRBD1 (5 bases). Germline CDR1 is SGDLS and CDR2 is YYNGEE. Deletions cut 4 bases from V and 4 bases from J, with 14 bases between. CDR3 length: 14 amino acids. The CDR3 region is CASSSTGLAYGYTF. The DNA of the CDR3 is TGTGCCAGCAGCTCCACGGGACTGGCCTATGGCTACACCTTC.

This clone is a singleton in its sample. The genes are TRBV5-4 and TRBJ1-3; D is possibly TRBD1 (6 bases). The CDR3 runs to 16 residues. Germline-derived CDR1 and CDR2 are SGHNT and YYREEE (reference sequence). V shed 5 bases and J shed 0 bases, with 15 bases lying between them. CDR3: CASRSGTSYSGNTIYF. In DNA form, the CDR3 reads TGTGCCAGCAGATCCGGGACAAGTTACTCTGGAAACACCATATATTTT.

This chain links TRBV10-3 with TRBJ1-5; 7 nucleotides agree with TRBD1. Germline lookup yields CDR1 ENHRY and CDR2 SYGVKD. This CDR3 has 14 amino acids. With 4 bases clipped from V and 6 bases from J, the junction kept 6 bases outside the gene matches. CDR3 DNA: TGTGCCATCAGTGGAGACAGGGACAGTCAGCCCCAGCATTTT. It encodes CAISGDRDSQPQHF.

This clone was seen just once. The V and J genes are TRBV19 and TRBJ2-7; 9 bases are a match to TRBD1. Looked up from germline, CDR1 is LNHDA and CDR2 is SQIVND (reference sequence). The J segment lost 6 bases and the V segment lost 4 bases, leaving 10 bases of the junction unmatched. This CDR3 region has 15 residues. CDR3 region: CASSTNPGQGGEQYF. DNA for the CDR3: TGTGCCAGTAGTACCAATCCGGGACAGGGCGGCGAGCAGTACTTC.

This clone was observed a few times. CDR3 coding DNA: TGTGCCAGCGGTCCGCGGGAGGGCCCCAAAACCTACGAGCAGTACTTC. It codes for CASGPREGPKTYEQYF. The chain employs TRBV27 and TRBJ2-7; 9 nucleotides match TRBD2. The CDR3 consists of 16 residues. Trimming took 8 bases from V and 2 from J; bases not matched to a gene: 13. The germline gives CDR1 MNHEY, CDR2 SMNVEV (reference sequence).

The chain has TRBV7-6 and TRBJ2-5; 12 positions match TRBD1. Germline V gene sequence: CDR1 SGHVS, CDR2 FNYEAQ. This CDR3 is 15 amino acids long. V shed 3 bases, J shed 4 bases, and the junction held 3 bases outside the gene matches. The CDR3 sequence: CASSFRDRGPETQYF. The CDR3, as DNA: TGTGCCAGCAGCTTCCGGGACAGGGGGCCAGAGACCCAGTACTTC.

The chain couples TRBV19 to TRBJ2-1, with a possible D match to TRBD2 (5 bases). Trimming took 6 bases from V and 9 from J, leaving 21 bases between them. This CDR3 spans 15 amino acids. CDR1 LNHDA and CDR2 SQIVND come from the germline V gene (reference sequence). The DNA for the CDR3 is TGTGCCAGTAGCGCGGAAGCGGCCGGACCTGGTGAGCAGTTCTTC. It specifies CASSAEAAGPGEQFF.

The chain is built from TRBV20-1 and TRBJ1-1, with D uncertain. There are 12 residues in the CDR3. V lost 3 bases and J lost 1, with 6 bases in between. Germline CDR1 is DFQATT and CDR2 is SNEGSKA (reference sequence). The chain's CDR3 is CSASAGNTEAFF. DNA for the CDR3: TGCAGTGCTAGTGCGGGGAACACTGAAGCTTTCTTT.

CDR3 in DNA: TGTGCCAGCAGCTCCCTCCACAATTGGGAGCAGTTCTTC. This gives the protein CASSSLHNWEQFF. The V call is TRBV5-6, the J call TRBJ2-1, with no clear D. CDR1 is SGHDT and CDR2 is YYEEEE in the germline V gene. V was clipped by 3 bases and J by 10 bases, with 14 bases between them. CDR3 size: 13 residues.